A selection of T cell receptor beta chains follows, all from one sample in a study of T-cell memory formation after mild COVID-19. Each CDR3 protein gets one entry after TCRdb re-called the 5' RACE reads with MiXCR. The repertoire includes around 310,000 distinct CDR3 sequences, 20% to 25% of them detected once, and roughly 23% sits in the top ten. The sample was PBMCs or a T cell subset sorted from them (not recorded which). These TCRs come from a man between 18 and 35 years old who had mild COVID-19 (a few samples of this study predate the infection). Cell type and time point are not known. CDR3s include the opening cysteine and the closing phenylalanine or tryptophan. Each record gives: V gene, D gene, clone size, J gene, CDR3 DNA, CDR3 protein. A D gene is named only where the DNA matches it firmly. Only some rows state a clone size, as once, few, many or a class for expanded clones.

>TRBV6-5|-|-|TRBJ2-7
TGTGCCAGCAGTTACTCGACTCCAGGGTACGAGCAGTACTTC
CASSYSTPGYEQYF
>TRBV29-1|-|-|TRBJ1-1
TGCAGCGCCTCAGTTTCAGGGTTTATCAACACTGAAGCTTTCTTT
CSASVSGFINTEAFF
>TRBV6-5|TRBD2|-|TRBJ2-2
TGTGCCAGCAGAAGACTAGCAACCGGGGAGCTGTTTTTT
CASRRLATGELFF
>TRBV29-1|-|-|TRBJ2-7
TGCAGCGTTGAAGATTATGGGGCTCGGTACTTC
CSVEDYGARYF
>TRBV20-1|-|few|TRBJ1-5
TGCAGTGCTCGGGGGGGTCAGCCCCAGCATTTT
CSARGGQPQHF
>TRBV21-1|-|-|TRBJ1-4
TGTGCCAGCAGCAATCCCGTCTCTAATGAAAAACTGTTTTTT
CASSNPVSNEKLFF
>TRBV6-5|TRBD2|-|TRBJ2-5
TGTGCCAGCAGTTATGGGACTAGCGGGGGGTTAGAGACCCAGTACTTC
CASSYGTSGGLETQYF
>TRBV4-3|-|-|TRBJ2-3
TGCGCCAGCAGCCCCGGATGGGGTCAAGATACGCAGTATTTT
CASSPGWGQDTQYF
>TRBV2|-|-|TRBJ2-3
TGTGCCAGCAGTGTAGAGGGAGATACGCAGTATTTT
CASSVEGDTQYF
>TRBV6-5|-|few|TRBJ1-2
TGTGCCAGCAGTTACTCTCCATGGGATGGCTACACCTTC
CASSYSPWDGYTF
>TRBV11-2|-|-|TRBJ2-7
TGTGCCAGCAGACGTACCAGCTCCTACGAGCAGTACTTC
CASRRTSSYEQYF
>TRBV5-1|-|few|TRBJ1-3
TGCGCCAGCAGCCTGCTTGGGACCGATGGAAACACCATATATTTT
CASSLLGTDGNTIYF
>TRBV6-1|-|few|TRBJ1-2
TGTGCCAGCAGCTCGGTGGCTAACTATGGCTACACCTTC
CASSSVANYGYTF
>TRBV5-1|-|-|TRBJ1-4
TGCGCCAGCAGCCCCTCGAGGGCGGCTGAAAAACTGTTTTTT
CASSPSRAAEKLFF
>TRBV7-8|TRBD1|few|TRBJ2-6
TGTGCCAGTAGGGGGGGACAGGGAATCTTTGGGGCCAACGTCCTGACTTTC
CASRGGQGIFGANVLTF
>TRBV11-2|-|once|TRBJ1-2
TGTGCCAGCAGCTTAGTATCTTCTGGGGGTTATGGCTACACCTTC
CASSLVSSGGYGYTF
>TRBV9|-|-|TRBJ1-1
TGTGCCAGCAGCGTAGACCCGCTGAACACTGAAGCTTTCTTT
CASSVDPLNTEAFF
>TRBV6-5|-|few|TRBJ2-6
TGTGCCAGCAGTTACTCGCCGGGTACTGGGGCCAACGTCCTGACTTTC
CASSYSPGTGANVLTF
>TRBV10-3|TRBD1|-|TRBJ2-3
TGTGCCATCAGAACCGACAGGGACACAGATACGCAGTATTTT
CAIRTDRDTDTQYF
>TRBV12-3/TRBV12-4|-|few|TRBJ1-1
TGTGCCAGCAGTTTTTGGGGCACGAACACTGAAGCTTTCTTT
CASSFWGTNTEAFF
>TRBV7-2|-|-|TRBJ2-1
TGTGCCAGCAGCAAGGGGGGTAAGGCCTACAATGAGCAGTTATTC
CASSKGGKAYNEQLF
>TRBV6-5|-|-|TRBJ2-1
TGTGCCAGCAGCCCAAGTAGAGGTCGGGAGCAGTTCTTC
CASSPSRGREQFF
>TRBV5-1|-|-|TRBJ2-7
TGCGCCAGCAGCGCCGGGACTTCCTACGAGCAGTACTTC
CASSAGTSYEQYF
>TRBV29-1|-|-|TRBJ1-2
TGCAGCGTTGATCCTGGGGTGGCTGGCTACACCTTC
CSVDPGVAGYTF
>TRBV16|-|few|TRBJ2-7
TGTGCCAGCAGCCAATCTCAGGGGGGCGAGCAGTACTTC
CASSQSQGGEQYF
>TRBV12-3/TRBV12-4|-|-|TRBJ2-5
TGTGCCAGCAGGTTCCAAGGGGAGGAGACCCAGTACTTC
CASRFQGEETQYF
>TRBV7-2|TRBD1|-|TRBJ1-2
TGTGCCAGCAGCCCCGGGACAGGGACTGGCTACACCTTC
CASSPGTGTGYTF
>TRBV5-1|-|many|TRBJ2-7
TGCGCCAGCAGCTTGGGGGCAGGGATAAACTACGAGCAGTACTTC
CASSLGAGINYEQYF
>TRBV20-1|TRBD1|many|TRBJ1-5
TGCAGTGCAAAGACAGGGGTCAATCAGCCCCAGCATTTT
CSAKTGVNQPQHF
>TRBV20-1|-|few|TRBJ1-4
TGCAGTGCTAGAGATCAGGAGTGGACAACCGCGGAAAAACTGTTTTTT
CSARDQEWTTAEKLFF
>TRBV10-3|-|-|TRBJ1-3
TGTGCCATCAGTGAGTCGGGGGGAAGCTCTGGAAACACCATATATTTT
CAISESGGSSGNTIYF
>TRBV5-1|TRBD1|-|TRBJ1-1
TGCGCCAGCACGACAGGGGGAACTGAAGCTTTCTTT
CASTTGGTEAFF
>TRBV5-1|-|few|TRBJ2-7
TGCGCCAGCAGCTTGAGCAGGCCAAGGGACGAGCAGTACTTC
CASSLSRPRDEQYF
>TRBV4-2|-|few|TRBJ2-2
TGTGCCAGCAACCAGGACAGGAACACCGGGGAGCTGTTTTTT
CASNQDRNTGELFF
>TRBV20-1|TRBD1|-|TRBJ1-2
TGCAGTGCGAGGAATGCCATTACAGGGGTCTATGGCTACACCTTC
CSARNAITGVYGYTF
>TRBV5-4|TRBD1|-|TRBJ2-5
TGTGCCAGCACCCCCCGGGGCAGGGGGCCCGAGACCCAGTACTTC
CASTPRGRGPETQYF
>TRBV12-3/TRBV12-4|TRBD2|few|TRBJ2-5
TGTGCCAGCGCATCAAATAGCGGGACCCAAGAGACCCAGTACTTC
CASASNSGTQETQYF
>TRBV11-2|TRBD1|-|TRBJ1-6
TGTGCCAGCAGCTTGACAGGGTCCCCCCGAAATTCACCCCTCCACTTT
CASSLTGSPRNSPLHF
>TRBV6-5|-|-|TRBJ2-6
TGTGCCAGCAGTTCTGGGGAAAACGGGGCCAACGTCCTGACTTTC
CASSSGENGANVLTF
>TRBV6-4|TRBD2|-|TRBJ2-3
TGTGCCAGCAGCAGGACTAGCGCAGATACGCAGTATTTT
CASSRTSADTQYF
>TRBV12-5|-|few|TRBJ2-5
TGTGCTAGTGGTTTCGGACGGCAAGAGACCCAGTACTTC
CASGFGRQETQYF
>TRBV7-8|TRBD1|few|TRBJ2-1
TGTGCCACCTATATAAGAAGACAGGGGAAAGAGAATGAGCAGTTCTTC
CATYIRRQGKENEQFF
>TRBV27|-|few|TRBJ2-7
TGTGCCAGCAGGTGGCATGGGAGCTCCTACGAGCAGTACTTC
CASRWHGSSYEQYF
>TRBV12-3/TRBV12-4|-|-|TRBJ1-6
TGTGCCAGCAGTTCGTTCGGCGGTTCACCCCTCCACTTT
CASSSFGGSPLHF
>TRBV5-6|TRBD2|-|TRBJ2-3
TGTGCCAGCAGCTTGGCCGGGAGGAGCGCGCGCACAGATACGCAGTATTTT
CASSLAGRSARTDTQYF